A selection of T cell receptor beta chains follows, all from one sample in a study of identical twins. Each CDR3 protein is one row after TCRdb ran MiXCR on the 5' RACE reads. The sample holds some 730,000 distinct CDR3 sequences, 18% seen once. This sample was also put to use in a study of T cells expressing NK-cell markers.

Sequencing was done on a sample of PBMCs. The receptors come from a young woman in good health. Each CDR3 is given without its conserved first and last residue. Each record gives: J gene, V gene, CDR3 protein.

TRBJ2-3 | TRBV12-3/TRBV12-4 | ASSLSSADTQY
TRBJ1-1 | TRBV6-5 | ASSYVAGTEAF
TRBJ2-1 | TRBV7-2 | ASTSQGGYNEQF
TRBJ2-2 | TRBV25-1 | ASSLSGTGNTGELF
TRBJ2-3 | TRBV20-1 | SAPTGLVDSTQY
TRBJ2-5 | TRBV5-6 | ASRRQCPY
TRBJ2-3 | TRBV27 | ASSIRRTGTDTQY
TRBJ2-5 | TRBV20-1 | SAQGFKDQETQY
TRBJ2-3 | TRBV6-1 | ASSPESDTQY
TRBJ2-6 | TRBV29-1 | SVDPISGANVLT
TRBJ2-2 | TRBV12-3/TRBV12-4 | ASSFLGLAENTGELF
TRBJ2-7 | TRBV4-1 | ASSQVGSGNGQY
TRBJ2-1 | TRBV5-1 | ASSLPSGGLYNEQF
TRBJ2-7 | TRBV29-1 | SVGGQGMYEQY
TRBJ2-1 | TRBV5-8 | ASSPPGTGVNEQF
TRBJ2-5 | TRBV5-1 | ASSLGRYRETQY
TRBJ2-1 | TRBV9 | ASSGQGAPFPNEQF
TRBJ2-7 | TRBV12-3/TRBV12-4 | ASTPFLRGYEQY
TRBJ2-3 | TRBV7-2 | ASSYPPADTQY
TRBJ2-1 | TRBV20-1 | SVKKGGNNEQF
TRBJ2-5 | TRBV7-9 | ASSLGIFQETQY
TRBJ2-2 | TRBV5-5 | ASSWLGVSGTGELF
TRBJ2-1 | TRBV7-3 | ASSLRQTNEQF
TRBJ2-5 | TRBV27 | ASSLLAGGEETQY
TRBJ2-7 | TRBV27 | ASSLRGTRGYEQY
TRBJ1-5 | TRBV20-1 | SAREWWDSNQPQH
TRBJ1-5 | TRBV30 | AWTRATNQPQH
TRBJ2-5 | TRBV5-1 | ASSQGGGSKRPQY
TRBJ2-7 | TRBV29-1 | SATGQGPDEQY
TRBJ2-2 | TRBV7-6 | ASSLVGSSPGELF
TRBJ1-1 | TRBV25-1 | ASSGNRKAF
TRBJ1-2 | TRBV20-1 | SARWDREGDGYT
TRBJ2-1 | TRBV6-2/TRBV6-3 | ASSYSESSYNEQF
TRBJ1-2 | TRBV11-1 | ASSLLAGDGYT
TRBJ1-6 | TRBV20-1 | SGLGGRNSPLH
TRBJ2-1 | TRBV6-1 | ASRLGTAAYNEQF
TRBJ2-7 | TRBV20-1 | SASFRDEQY
TRBJ2-1 | TRBV5-8 | ASSPIRGAYNEQF
TRBJ1-1 | TRBV20-1 | SMGGGRMNTEAF
TRBJ2-1 | TRBV6-1 | ASSLAFSYNEQF
TRBJ2-7 | TRBV6-2/TRBV6-3 | ASSYFGEGYEQY
TRBJ2-5 | TRBV6-5 | ASSFPRVAGVETQY
TRBJ2-3 | TRBV5-1 | ASSPTGGLTDTQY
TRBJ2-7 | TRBV12-3/TRBV12-4 | ASSPNQGKAYEQY
TRBJ2-5 | TRBV6-1 | ASSRAGGEETQY
TRBJ2-7 | TRBV29-1 | SVGRQGGSYEQY
TRBJ2-1 | TRBV10-3 | AISDRLAGEAQAEQF
TRBJ1-1 | TRBV7-9 | ASSLIGVVTEAF
TRBJ2-1 | TRBV3-1 | AVGTSGRHEQF
TRBJ2-2 | TRBV5-4 | ASSLGHTGELFF
TRBJ2-5 | TRBV6-5 | ASSLRPIERETQY
TRBJ2-1 | TRBV5-6 | ASSLESGGNEQF
TRBJ2-3 | TRBV20-1 | SAGSLSGDTQY
TRBJ2-1 | TRBV7-9 | ASSSSGQAYNEQF
TRBJ2-1 | TRBV7-8 | ASSLRLAGTNNEQF